These 3 T cell receptor beta chains were all obtained from the same sample, sequenced in a study of identical twins. Via MiXCR, TCRdb re-called the 5' RACE reads, giving one row per CDR3 protein. This table has around 570,000 distinct CDR3 sequences, 9.6% appearing once. This sample also appeared in a second study, on yellow fever vaccine responses in identical twins.

Sequencing was carried out using PBMCs. These receptors were collected from a woman between 18 and 29 years old in good health.

This clonotype was counted at least ten times. The chain combines TRBV27 with TRBJ2-1, with D uncertain. Trimming removed 5 bases at V and 4 bases at J, with 6 bases between. The CDR3 sequence is 12 residues long. Germline CDR1 and CDR2: MNHEY and SMNVEV (reference sequence). The CDR3 region is CASSAFYNEQFF. The CDR3 bases are TGTGCCAGCAGTGCATTTTACAATGAGCAGTTCTTC.

The chain carries TRBV6-1 and TRBJ1-2; D gene ambiguous. Germline CDR1 and CDR2: MNHNS and SASEGT. The CDR3 totals 14 residues. With 5 bases removed from V and 4 bases from J, the gap between germline ends came to 14 bases. This CDR3 reads CASSTAQASYGYTF. CDR3 nucleotides: TGTGCCAGCAGTACAGCCCAAGCAAGCTATGGCTACACCTTC.

The chain recombines TRBV7-9 with TRBJ2-5; D ambiguous. V was cut by 5 bases and J by 1 base, with 8 bases left in between. Germline V gene data show CDR1 as SEHNR and CDR2 as FQNEAQ (reference sequence). The CDR3 is made up of 13 amino acids. The CDR3 reads CASSPPPQETQYF. The CDR3 DNA reads TGTGCCAGCAGCCCCCCTCCCCAAGAGACCCAGTACTTC.